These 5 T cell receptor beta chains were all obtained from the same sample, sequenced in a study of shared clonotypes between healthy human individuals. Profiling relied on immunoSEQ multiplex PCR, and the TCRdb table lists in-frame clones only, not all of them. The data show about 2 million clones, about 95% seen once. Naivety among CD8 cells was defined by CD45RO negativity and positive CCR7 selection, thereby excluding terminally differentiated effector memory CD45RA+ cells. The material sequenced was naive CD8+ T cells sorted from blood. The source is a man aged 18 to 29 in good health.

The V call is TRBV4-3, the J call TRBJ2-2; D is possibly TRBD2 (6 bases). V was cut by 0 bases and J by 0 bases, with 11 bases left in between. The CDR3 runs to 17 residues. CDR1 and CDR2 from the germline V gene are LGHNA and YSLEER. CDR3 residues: CASSQDPGEANTGELFF. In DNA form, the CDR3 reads TGCGCCAGCAGCCAAGATCCGGGGGAAGCGAACACCGGGGAGCTGTTTTTT.

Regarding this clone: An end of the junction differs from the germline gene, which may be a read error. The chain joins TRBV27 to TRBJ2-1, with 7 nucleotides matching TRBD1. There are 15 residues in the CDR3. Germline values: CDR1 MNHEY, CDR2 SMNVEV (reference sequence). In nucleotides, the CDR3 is TGTGCCAGCAGTCTATCCGGGACAGCTTACAATGAGCAGTTCTTC. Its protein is CASSLSGTAYNEQFF.

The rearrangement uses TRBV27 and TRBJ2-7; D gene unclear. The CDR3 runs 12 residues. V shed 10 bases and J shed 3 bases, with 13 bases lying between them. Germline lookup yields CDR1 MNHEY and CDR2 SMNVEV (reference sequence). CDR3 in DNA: TGTGCCACCTACGGGCTGTGCTACGAGCAGTACTTC. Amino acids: CATYGLCYEQYF.

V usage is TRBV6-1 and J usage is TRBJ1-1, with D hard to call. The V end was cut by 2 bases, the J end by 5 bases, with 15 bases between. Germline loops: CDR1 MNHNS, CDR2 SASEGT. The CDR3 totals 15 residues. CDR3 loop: CASSERRTPGTEAFF. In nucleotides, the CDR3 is TGTGCCAGCAGTGAAAGGAGGACCCCCGGGACTGAAGCTTTCTTT.

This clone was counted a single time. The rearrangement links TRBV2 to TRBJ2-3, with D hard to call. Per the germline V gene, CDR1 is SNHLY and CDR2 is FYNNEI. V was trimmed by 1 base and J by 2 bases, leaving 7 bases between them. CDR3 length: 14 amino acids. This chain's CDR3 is CASSEDSNTDTQYF. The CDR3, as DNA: TGTGCCAGCAGTGAAGACAGCAACACAGATACGCAGTATTTT.